This section outlines one T cell receptor beta chain sequence together with its context. Its target is unknown. The sample comes from a study of vaccination effects on CD4 cells after COVID-19. General study findings and limits: Both infection-induced and vaccine-induced clones contracted markedly at late post-vaccination timepoints.

CDR1 is KGHSH and CDR2 is LQKENI in the germline V gene. The length of the CDR3 is 16 residues. The germline V and J ends were trimmed by 3 bases and 1 base, with 15 bases remaining between them. Produced via immunoSEQ multiplex PCR; TCRdb's table is partial and in-frame only. The data contain tens of thousands of clones, 80% to 85% of them seen just once; the ten biggest clones take up 2.4%. Expansion of antigen-specific CD4+ T cells with viral peptide pools was carried out by the ViraFEST assay before sequencing. With about ten days of culture completed, CD4+ T cells were isolated. Cultures of under 2.5 million PBMC per well contained 8 to 10 IU/ml IL-2 plus 10 ug/ml peptides. At days 3 and 7, half of the medium was exchanged for IL-2 medium.

The chain recombines TRBV18 with TRBJ2-5; D call uncertain. Sequencing was performed on CD4+ T cells from PBMCs cultured with HCoV-229E spike peptides, taken before COVID-19 vaccination. The sequence came from a human donor who received a COVID-19 vaccine. CDR3 residues: CASSPQLSRGQETQYF. The CDR3, as DNA: TGTGCCAGCTCACCTCAACTATCTAGAGGCCAAGAGACCCAGTACTTC.